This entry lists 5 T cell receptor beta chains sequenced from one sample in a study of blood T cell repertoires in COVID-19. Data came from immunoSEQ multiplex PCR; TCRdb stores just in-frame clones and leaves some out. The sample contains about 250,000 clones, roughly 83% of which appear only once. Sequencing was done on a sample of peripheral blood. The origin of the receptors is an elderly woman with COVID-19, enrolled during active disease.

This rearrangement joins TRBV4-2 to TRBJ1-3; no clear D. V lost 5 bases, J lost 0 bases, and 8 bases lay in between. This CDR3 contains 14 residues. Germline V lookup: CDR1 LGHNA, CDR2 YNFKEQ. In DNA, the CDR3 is TGTGCCAGCAGCGGCGGGGACTCTGGAAACACCATATATTTT. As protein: CASSGGDSGNTIYF.

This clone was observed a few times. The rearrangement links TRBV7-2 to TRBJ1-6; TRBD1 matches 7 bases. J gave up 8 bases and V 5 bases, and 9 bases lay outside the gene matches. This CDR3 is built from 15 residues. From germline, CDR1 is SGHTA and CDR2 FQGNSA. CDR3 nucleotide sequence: TGTGCCAGCAGCCTCTTACAGGGGATGGATTCACCCCTCCACTTT. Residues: CASSLLQGMDSPLHF.

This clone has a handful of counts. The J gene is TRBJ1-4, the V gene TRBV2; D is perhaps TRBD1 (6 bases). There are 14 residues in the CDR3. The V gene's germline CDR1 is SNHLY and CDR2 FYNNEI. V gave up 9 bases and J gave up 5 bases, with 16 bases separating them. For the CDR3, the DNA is TGTGCCAGTTTAAGGGACACCCGGAATGAAAAACTGTTTTTT. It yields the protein CASLRDTRNEKLFF.

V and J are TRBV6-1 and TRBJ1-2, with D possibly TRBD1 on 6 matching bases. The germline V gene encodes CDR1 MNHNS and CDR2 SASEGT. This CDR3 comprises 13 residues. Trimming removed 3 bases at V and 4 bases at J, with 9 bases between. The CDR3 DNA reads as TGTGCCAGCAGTGAGTTACAGGGCTATGGCTACACCTTC. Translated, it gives CASSELQGYGYTF.

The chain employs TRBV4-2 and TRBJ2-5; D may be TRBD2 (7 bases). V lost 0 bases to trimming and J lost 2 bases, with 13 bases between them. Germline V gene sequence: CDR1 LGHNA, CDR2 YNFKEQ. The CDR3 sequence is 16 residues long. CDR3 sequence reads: CASSQERRGPQETQYF. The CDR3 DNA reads TGTGCCAGCAGCCAAGAAAGGCGGGGGCCGCAAGAGACCCAGTACTTC.